These 30 T cell receptor beta chains were all obtained from the same sample, sequenced in a study of T cell changes during pregnancy in multiple sclerosis. Clones were sequenced by immunoSEQ multiplex PCR, and TCRdb holds only the in-frame ones, with some missing. The data hold tens of thousands of clones, with 90% to 95% observed a single time. The sequenced sample was peripheral blood, obtained in the first trimester of pregnancy. The source is a female donor in good health, enrolled as a control in a pregnancy study.

This clone was counted once. The rearrangement links TRBV5-1 to TRBJ2-7; a weak D match, TRBD1 (6 bases). This CDR3 comprises 14 residues. V lost 7 bases and J 3 bases, leaving 17 bases between the germline ends. Germline CDR1 reads SGHRS; CDR2 reads YFSETQ. The CDR3 DNA reads TGCGCCAGCGGAGCCCAGGGGTACGGCTACGAGCAGTACTTC. This translates into CASGAQGYGYEQYF.

The rearrangement uses TRBV5-1 and TRBJ2-3; no definite D call. V shed 5 bases and J shed 5 bases, with 15 bases lying between them. The CDR3 spans 14 residues. Germline values: CDR1 SGHRS, CDR2 YFSETQ. The DNA for the CDR3 is TGCGCCAGCAGGGTACCGACTGGCGAAGATACGCAGTATTTT. Translating gives CASRVPTGEDTQYF.

The J gene is TRBJ1-6, the V gene TRBV6-1, with TRBD1 as a possible D gene (6 bases). This CDR3 contains 13 residues. The germline V gene encodes CDR1 MNHNS and CDR2 SASEGT. Trimming cost V 6 bases and J 7 bases, with 10 bases left between them. The CDR3 protein is CASREGGNSPLHF. For the CDR3, the DNA is TGTGCCAGCAGGGAGGGGGGGAATTCACCCCTCCACTTT.

This sequence joins TRBV11-2 and TRBJ2-7, with a tentative D call TRBD2 (5 bases). Trimming took off 1 base at V and 7 bases at J, with 17 bases between the two ends. The CDR3 is made up of 15 amino acids. Looked up from germline, CDR1 is SGHAT and CDR2 is FQNNGV. The CDR3 is CASSLAVGVGMEQYF. The DNA for the CDR3 is TGTGCCAGCAGCTTAGCAGTGGGAGTGGGTATGGAGCAGTACTTC.

V gene TRBV18 combines with J gene TRBJ2-2; tentative D call: TRBD2 (5 bases). The CDR3 length is 13 residues. The V and J ends lost 6 bases and 8 bases respectively, with 13 bases between them. From germline, CDR1 is KGHSH and CDR2 LQKENI. CDR3 in DNA: TGTGCCAGCTCTCATAAAGAGCGGGGGGAGCTGTTTTTT. It encodes CASSHKERGELFF.

The gene calls are TRBV18 and TRBJ2-5; 9 nucleotides agree with TRBD1. The CDR3 length is 15 residues. J was trimmed by 2 bases and V by 4 bases; bases with no gene match: 5. Germline V gives CDR1 KGHSH, CDR2 LQKENI. The CDR3 region has the DNA TGTGCCAGCTCACTCGGGACAGGGCCTCAAGAGACCCAGTACTTC. It is translated as CASSLGTGPQETQYF.

This clone was picked up one time. This chain connects TRBV2 to TRBJ1-5; 10 nucleotides align to TRBD1. V was pared by 3 bases and J by 6 bases, with 2 bases of the junction left unmatched. Germline V CDR1 and CDR2: SNHLY, FYNNEI. This CDR3 spans 14 amino acids. Written as DNA, the CDR3 is TGTGCCAGCAGTGATCGGACAGGGGGTCAGCCCCAGCATTTT. It specifies CASSDRTGGQPQHF.

J is TRBJ1-5 and V is TRBV28; the D gene is possibly TRBD1 (5 bases). V gave up 1 base and J gave up 4 bases, with 8 bases separating them. Looked up from germline, CDR1 is MDHEN and CDR2 is SYDVKM. The CDR3 loop spans 14 amino acids. The CDR3 here is CASSLSGGNQPQHF. The CDR3 nucleotides read TGTGCCAGCAGTTTATCGGGGGGGAATCAGCCCCAGCATTTT.

The chain links TRBV6-5 to TRBJ2-1; weak D call: TRBD2 (6 bases). V was cut by 5 bases and J by 0 bases, with 11 bases left in between. The germline V gene encodes CDR1 MNHEY and CDR2 SVGAGI. This CDR3 comprises 15 residues. The CDR3 region has the DNA TGTGCCAGCAGTCCCCGGGAGTACTCCTACAATGAGCAGTTCTTC. Residues: CASSPREYSYNEQFF.

This clone was found a few times. This rearrangement joins TRBV7-2 to TRBJ1-3; TRBD1 might be the D (5 bases). The CDR3 has 16 amino acids. With 7 bases removed from V and 4 bases from J, the gap between germline ends came to 20 bases. Germline assignment: CDR1 SGHTA and CDR2 FQGNSA. The CDR3 region is CASTKASTGAGNTIYF. The CDR3 DNA reads TGTGCCAGCACCAAAGCGTCAACAGGAGCGGGAAACACCATATATTTT.

This chain connects TRBV11-2 to TRBJ2-6, with no clear D. Between the trimmed V and J ends, which lost 2 bases and 0 bases, there was a span of 5 bases. Germline assignment: CDR1 SGHAT and CDR2 FQNNGV. This CDR3 is 15 amino acids long. CDR3 coding DNA: TGTGCCAGCAGCTTACATAGCTCTGGGGCCAACGTCCTGACTTTC. The encoded protein is CASSLHSSGANVLTF.

The chain carries TRBV7-9 and TRBJ1-3; 7 bases are shared with TRBD1. The germline gives CDR1 SEHNR, CDR2 FQNEAQ (reference sequence). The CDR3 is made up of 15 amino acids. The trim removed 5 bases at V and 0 bases at J, leaving 4 bases unmatched. CDR3 loop: CASSPGQNSGNTIYF. The DNA of the CDR3 is TGTGCCAGCAGCCCGGGACAGAACTCTGGAAACACCATATATTTT. Full variable domain (outside the CDR3, taken from reference TRBV7-9 and TRBJ1-3): DTGVSQNPRHKITKRGQNVTFRCDPISEHNRLYWYRQTLGQGPEFLTYFQNEAQLEKSRLLSDRFSAERPKGSFSTLEIQRTEQGDSAMYLCASSPGQNSGNTIYFGEGSWLTVV.

The rearrangement joins TRBV7-8 to TRBJ2-7, with 7 bases identical to TRBD2. Trimming removed 3 bases from V and 0 bases from J; junction bases left unmatched: 5. Germline values: CDR1 SGHVS, CDR2 FQNEAQ. The CDR3 sequence is 15 residues long. The CDR3: CASSLSERGSYEQYF. CDR3 DNA: TGTGCCAGCAGCTTGTCTGAGCGGGGCTCCTACGAGCAGTACTTC.

This clone was observed once. The chain links TRBV30 to TRBJ2-7; tentative D call: TRBD1 (6 bases). V lost 8 bases and J lost 3, with 23 bases in between. Looked up from germline, CDR1 is GTSNPN and CDR2 is SVGIG (reference sequence). CDR3 length: 15 residues. The CDR3 sequence: CALQPTGLANYEQYF. The CDR3 region has the DNA TGTGCCCTTCAACCCACAGGGCTAGCCAACTACGAGCAGTACTTC.

The V and J genes are TRBV27 and TRBJ2-1; TRBD2 matches 7 bases. Looked up from germline, CDR1 is MNHEY and CDR2 is SMNVEV (reference sequence). This CDR3 is 14 amino acids long. The V and J ends lost 5 bases and 1 base, in that order; junction bases with no gene match: 2. The CDR3 nucleotides are TGTGCCAGCAGTCGGGAGGCGTCCTACAATGAGCAGTTCTTC. Protein sequence: CASSREASYNEQFF.

The rearrangement uses TRBV29-1 and TRBJ2-1; D ambiguous. CDR1 is SQVTM, CDR2 ANQGSEA, per germline. The CDR3 sequence is 12 residues long. Trimming left V 6 bases short and J 7 bases short, with 13 bases between. The CDR3 DNA is TGCAGCGTCGCAGGCTTCTGGAATGAGCAGTTCTTC. Translated: CSVAGFWNEQFF.

CDR3 in amino acids: CASTNLLAGYNEQFF. CDR3 bases: TGTGCCAGCACAAACTTGCTAGCGGGCTACAATGAGCAGTTCTTC. V usage is TRBV6-1 and J usage is TRBJ2-1; TRBD2 matches at 8 bases. This CDR3 comprises 15 residues. CDR1 and CDR2 (germline): MNHNS, SASEGT. J was trimmed by 3 bases and V by 7 bases; bases with no gene match: 8.

This clone came up once. V gene TRBV5-4 combines with J gene TRBJ1-4; no clear D gene. Germline V gene sequence: CDR1 SGHNT, CDR2 YYREEE (reference sequence). V lost 3 bases, J lost 2 bases, and 11 bases lay in between. CDR3 length equals 15 residues. CDR3 DNA sequence: TGTGCCAGCAGCTCGGAAGCGGCGACTAATGAAAAACTGTTTTTT. Translating it yields CASSSEAATNEKLFF.

The chain uses TRBV9 and TRBJ2-5; 11 positions agree with TRBD2. The CDR3 contains 17 residues. Germline CDR1 is SGDLS and CDR2 is YYNGEE. After removal of 0 bases from V and 2 bases from J, the junction contained 6 bases not matched to a gene. The CDR3 spells CASSVATGTSGQETQYF. DNA for the CDR3: TGTGCCAGCAGCGTAGCTACCGGGACTAGCGGTCAAGAGACCCAGTACTTC.

The chain links TRBV4-1 to TRBJ2-3; D is possibly TRBD1 (8 bases). V shed 1 base and J shed 4 bases, with 24 bases lying between them. CDR1 is MGHRA and CDR2 is YSYEKL in the germline V gene. The CDR3 is 19 amino acids. This CDR3 reads CASSQGFLQGEGVADTQYF. CDR3 bases: TGCGCCAGCAGCCAAGGATTCTTACAGGGGGAGGGGGTCGCAGATACGCAGTATTTT.

This chain links TRBV4-1 with TRBJ2-1; 9 positions match TRBD2. The J segment lost 4 bases and the V segment lost 0 bases, leaving 7 bases of the junction unmatched. This CDR3 is 17 amino acids long. The germline V gene has CDR1 MGHRA and CDR2 YSYEKL. In DNA form, the CDR3 reads TGCGCCAGCAGCCAAGATCCGATAGCGGGAGAGTACAATGAGCAGTTCTTC. Translation gives CASSQDPIAGEYNEQFF.

The chain employs TRBV5-5 and TRBJ1-3; D perhaps matches TRBD1 (5 bases). CDR1 and CDR2 (germline): SGHKS, YYEKEE (reference sequence). V was pared by 0 bases and J by 2 bases, with 6 bases between. CDR3 length equals 14 residues. CDR3 in DNA: TGTGCCAGCAGCTTGGCGGGGGCTGGAAACACCATATATTTT. It codes for CASSLAGAGNTIYF.

For this clone: The same CDR3 is also encoded by other DNA sequences in this sample. The chain links TRBV2 to TRBJ2-1; D ambiguous. V lost 5 bases, J lost 4 bases, and 3 bases lay in between. This CDR3 contains 11 residues. CDR1 SNHLY and CDR2 FYNNEI come from the germline V gene. As DNA, the CDR3 is TGTGCCAGCAGTATATACAATGAGCAGTTCTTC. This codes for CASSIYNEQFF.

The chain employs TRBV9 and TRBJ2-1; 7 nucleotides match TRBD2. This CDR3 is built from 17 residues. V dropped 0 bases and J dropped 0; count of bases not matched to a gene: 6. The germline V gene encodes CDR1 SGDLS and CDR2 YYNGEE. CDR3 protein: CASSVGGAGPSYNEQFF. The CDR3 DNA reads TGTGCCAGCAGCGTAGGAGGAGCGGGGCCCTCCTACAATGAGCAGTTCTTC.

The gene calls are TRBV19 and TRBJ2-2; tentatively, D is TRBD1 (5 bases). Germline CDR1 LNHDA, CDR2 SQIVND (reference sequence). Trimming removed 5 bases from V and 0 bases from J, with 13 bases in between. CDR3 size: 16 residues. The CDR3 DNA sequence: TGTGCCAGTAGTTACAGGAACCCTGCGAACACCGGGGAGCTGTTTTTT. It codes for CASSYRNPANTGELFF.

The rearrangement links TRBV6-5 to TRBJ1-1; TRBD1 aligns across 7 bases. Germline V gives CDR1 MNHEY, CDR2 SVGAGI. The CDR3 spans 15 residues. The V and J ends lost 4 bases and 10 bases, in that order; junction bases with no gene match: 15. CDR3 DNA sequence: TGTGCCAGCAGTTTCCCGGGACAGTGGCCCCTGGGAGCTTTCTTT. Encoded protein: CASSFPGQWPLGAFF.

The chain employs TRBV2 and TRBJ2-7; 11 bases map to TRBD1. The CDR3 has 15 amino acids. V trimming: 6 bases; J trimming: 6 bases; junction bases outside the gene matches: 10. The germline V gene has CDR1 SNHLY and CDR2 FYNNEI. Written as DNA, the CDR3 is TGTGCCAGCAGGAGAGGGACAGGGGGTTTAGTCGAGCAGTACTTC. Translating gives CASRRGTGGLVEQYF.

The V and J genes are TRBV5-1 and TRBJ2-5; 7 bases are shared with TRBD2. Trimming took 2 bases from V and 2 from J; bases not matched to a gene: 6. CDR3 length equals 15 residues. CDR1 is SGHRS, CDR2 YFSETQ, per germline. CDR3 nucleotides: TGCGCCAGCAGCTTCCTGGTGGGGGGGCAAGAGACCCAGTACTTC. Encoded protein: CASSFLVGGQETQYF.

The chain carries TRBV18 and TRBJ2-3; TRBD1 might be the D (6 bases). Per germline, CDR1 KGHSH and CDR2 LQKENI. Between the trimmed V and J ends, which lost 1 base and 6 bases, there was a span of 17 bases. The CDR3 contains 16 residues. The CDR3 DNA is TGTGCCAGCTCACCACTCCCGGACAGTCTTCAGGATACGCAGTATTTT. This translates into CASSPLPDSLQDTQYF.

This chain links TRBV7-2 with TRBJ2-1; 10 bases are shared with TRBD2. The CDR3 contains 15 residues. With 4 bases clipped from V and 7 bases from J, the junction kept 7 bases outside the gene matches. In germline, CDR1 is SGHTA, CDR2 FQGNSA. CDR3 nucleotide sequence: TGTGCCAGCAGCTCCAGCGGGAGGGCCCAGAATGAGCAGTTCTTC. This gives the protein CASSSSGRAQNEQFF.